This TCR beta chain was found in a study of cytomegalovirus exposure and HLA in healthy donors. V was clipped by 3 bases and J by 9 bases; unmatched bases: 8. Per germline, CDR1 MNHEY and CDR2 SMNVEV (reference sequence). The CDR3 spans 13 residues. This clone appeared a single time. 13 Jbeta primers and 60 Vbeta primers were used for the PCR. Sequencing was performed with immunoSEQ multiplex PCR; in TCRdb, only in-frame clones are kept and a portion is missing. The sample has 150,000 to 200,000 clones; approximately 78% are singletons. The chain links TRBV27 to TRBJ2-7, with TRBD2 identical over 7 bases. Input material: PBMCs. The receptor comes from a woman in her twenties or thirties in good health and CMV-seropositive. DNA for the CDR3: TGTGCCAGCAGTTTGACTAGCCGGAGGGCGCAGTACTTC. Its protein is CASSLTSRRAQYF.